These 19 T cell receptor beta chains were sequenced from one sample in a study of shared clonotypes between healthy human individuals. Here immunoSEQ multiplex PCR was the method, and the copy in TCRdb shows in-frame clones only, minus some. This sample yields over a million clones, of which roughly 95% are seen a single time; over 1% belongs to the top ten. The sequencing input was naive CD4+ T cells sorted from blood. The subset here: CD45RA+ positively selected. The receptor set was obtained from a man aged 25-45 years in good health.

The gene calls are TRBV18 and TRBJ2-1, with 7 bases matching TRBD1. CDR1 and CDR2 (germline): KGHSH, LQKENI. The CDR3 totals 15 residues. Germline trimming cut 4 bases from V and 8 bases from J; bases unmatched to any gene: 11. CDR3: CASSLHRDRGDEQFF. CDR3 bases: TGTGCCAGCTCACTACACCGGGACAGAGGGGATGAGCAGTTCTTC.

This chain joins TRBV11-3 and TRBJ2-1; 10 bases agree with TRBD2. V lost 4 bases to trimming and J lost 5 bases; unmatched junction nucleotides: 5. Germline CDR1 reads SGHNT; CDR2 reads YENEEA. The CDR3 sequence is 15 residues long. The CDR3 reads CASSSPGLANNEQFF. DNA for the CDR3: TGTGCCAGCAGCTCGCCGGGACTAGCGAACAATGAGCAGTTCTTC.

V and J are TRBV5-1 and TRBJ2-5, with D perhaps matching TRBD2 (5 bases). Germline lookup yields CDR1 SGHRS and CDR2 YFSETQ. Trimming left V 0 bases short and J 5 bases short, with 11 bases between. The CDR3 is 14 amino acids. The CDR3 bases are TGCGCCAGCAGCTTGGCCGGGGTGAAGGAGACCCAGTACTTC. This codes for CASSLAGVKETQYF.

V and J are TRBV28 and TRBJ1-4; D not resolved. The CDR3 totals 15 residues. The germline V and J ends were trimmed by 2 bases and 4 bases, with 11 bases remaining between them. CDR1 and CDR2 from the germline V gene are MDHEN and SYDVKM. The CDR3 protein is CASSLNFNNNEKLFF. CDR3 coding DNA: TGTGCCAGCAGTTTAAATTTTAACAATAATGAAAAACTGTTTTTT.

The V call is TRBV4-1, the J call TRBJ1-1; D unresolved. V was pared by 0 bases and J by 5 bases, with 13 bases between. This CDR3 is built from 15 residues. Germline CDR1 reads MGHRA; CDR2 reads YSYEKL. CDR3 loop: CASSQEPVRRTEAFF. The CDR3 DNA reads TGCGCCAGCAGCCAAGAACCGGTAAGACGGACTGAAGCTTTCTTT.

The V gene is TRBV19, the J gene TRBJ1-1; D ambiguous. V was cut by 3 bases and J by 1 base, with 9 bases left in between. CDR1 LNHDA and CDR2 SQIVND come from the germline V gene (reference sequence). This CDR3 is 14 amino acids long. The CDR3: CASSMTASNTEAFF. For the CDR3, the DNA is TGTGCCAGTAGTATGACGGCTTCGAACACTGAAGCTTTCTTT.

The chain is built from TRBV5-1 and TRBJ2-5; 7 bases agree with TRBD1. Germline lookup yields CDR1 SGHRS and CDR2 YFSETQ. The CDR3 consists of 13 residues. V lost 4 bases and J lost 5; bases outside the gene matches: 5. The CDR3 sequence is CASSRTGGETQYF. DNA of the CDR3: TGCGCCAGCAGCCGGACAGGTGGGGAGACCCAGTACTTC.

CDR3 nucleotide sequence: TGTGCCAGCAGCGTTCGGACAGGGAGCTCCTACAATGAGCAGTTCTTC. Amino acids: CASSVRTGSSYNEQFF. This chain connects TRBV11-1 to TRBJ2-1, with TRBD1 identical over 8 bases. V gave up 5 bases and J gave up 0 bases; unmatched junction bases: 6. This CDR3 is built from 16 residues. Germline CDR1 SGHAT, CDR2 FQDESV (reference sequence).

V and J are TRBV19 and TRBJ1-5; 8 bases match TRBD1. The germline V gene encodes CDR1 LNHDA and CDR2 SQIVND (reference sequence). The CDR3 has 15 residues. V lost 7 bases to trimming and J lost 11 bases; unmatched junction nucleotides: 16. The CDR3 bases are TGTGCCAGTACGTCACTCGGACAGGGTGTTAAGGCCCAGCATTTT. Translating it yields CASTSLGQGVKAQHF.

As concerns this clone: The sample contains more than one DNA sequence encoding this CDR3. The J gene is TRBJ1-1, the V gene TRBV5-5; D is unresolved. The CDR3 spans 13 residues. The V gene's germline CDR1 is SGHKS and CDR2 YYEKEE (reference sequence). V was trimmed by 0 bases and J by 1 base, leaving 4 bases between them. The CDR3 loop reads CASSLAGNTEAFF. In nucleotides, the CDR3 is TGTGCCAGCAGCTTGGCGGGGAACACTGAAGCTTTCTTT.

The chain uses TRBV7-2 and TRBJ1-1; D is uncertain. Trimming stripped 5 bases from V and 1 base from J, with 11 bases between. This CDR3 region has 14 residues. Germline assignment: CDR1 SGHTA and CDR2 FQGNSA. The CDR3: CASSPPYRNTEAFF. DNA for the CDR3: TGTGCCAGCAGCCCGCCCTACAGGAACACTGAAGCTTTCTTT.

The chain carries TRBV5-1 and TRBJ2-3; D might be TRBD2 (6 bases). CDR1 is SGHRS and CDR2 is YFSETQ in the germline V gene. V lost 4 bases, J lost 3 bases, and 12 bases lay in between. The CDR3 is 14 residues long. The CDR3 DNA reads TGCGCCAGCAGCCCGGGGGACCCTACAGATACGCAGTATTTT. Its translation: CASSPGDPTDTQYF.

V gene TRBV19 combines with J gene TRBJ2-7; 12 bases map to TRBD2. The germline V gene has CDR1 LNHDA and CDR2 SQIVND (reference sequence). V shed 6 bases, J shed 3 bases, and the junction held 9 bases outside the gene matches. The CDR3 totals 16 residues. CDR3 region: CASRPGTSGYVYEQYF. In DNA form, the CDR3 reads TGTGCCAGTAGACCCGGGACTAGCGGGTATGTCTACGAGCAGTACTTC.

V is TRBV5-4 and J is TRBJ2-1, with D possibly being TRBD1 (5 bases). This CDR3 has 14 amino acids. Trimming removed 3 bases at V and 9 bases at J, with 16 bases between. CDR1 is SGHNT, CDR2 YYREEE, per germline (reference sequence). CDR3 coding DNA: TGTGCCAGCAGCTCCCGTTTGCAAACAGGTGAGCAGTTCTTC. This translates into CASSSRLQTGEQFF.

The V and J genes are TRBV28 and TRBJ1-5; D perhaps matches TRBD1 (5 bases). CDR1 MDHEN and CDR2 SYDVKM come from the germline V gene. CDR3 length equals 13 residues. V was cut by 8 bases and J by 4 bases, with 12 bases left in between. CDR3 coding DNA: TGTGCCAGCGATCGGGACCTTAATCAGCCCCAGCATTTT. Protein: CASDRDLNQPQHF.

For the CDR3, the DNA is TGTGCCACCAGCAGAGATATCCGAGACGAGCAGTACTTC. Its protein product is CATSRDIRDEQYF. J is TRBJ2-7 and V is TRBV15, with no clear D. The CDR3 contains 13 residues. Trimming removed 0 bases from V and 5 bases from J, with 8 bases in between. Germline CDR1 is LNHNV and CDR2 is YYDKDF (reference sequence). The variable domain in full, completed from reference TRBV15 and TRBJ2-7, reads DAMVIQNPRYQVTQFGKPVTLSCSQTLNHNVMYWYQQKSSQAPKLLFHYYDKDFNNEADTPDNFQSRRPNTSFCFLDIRSPGLGDTAMYLCATSRDIRDEQYFGPGTRLTVT.

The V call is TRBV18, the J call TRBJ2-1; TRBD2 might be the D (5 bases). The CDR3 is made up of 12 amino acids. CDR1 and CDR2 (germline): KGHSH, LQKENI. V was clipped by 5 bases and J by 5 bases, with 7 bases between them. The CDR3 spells CASSKRDNEQFF. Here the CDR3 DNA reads TGTGCCAGCTCAAAGAGGGACAATGAGCAGTTCTTC.

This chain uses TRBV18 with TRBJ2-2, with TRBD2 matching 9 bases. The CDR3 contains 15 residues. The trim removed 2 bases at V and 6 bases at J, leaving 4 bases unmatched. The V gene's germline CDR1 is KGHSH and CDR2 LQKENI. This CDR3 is CASSPLAGVAGELFF. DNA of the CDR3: TGTGCCAGCTCACCATTAGCGGGAGTGGCCGGGGAGCTGTTTTTT.

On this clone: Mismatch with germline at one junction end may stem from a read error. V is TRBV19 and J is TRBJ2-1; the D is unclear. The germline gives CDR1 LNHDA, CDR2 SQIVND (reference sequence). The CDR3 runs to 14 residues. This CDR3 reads CGSGSKSSYNEQFF. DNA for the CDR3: TGCGGATCAGGCTCAAAGAGCTCCTACAATGAGCAGTTCTTC. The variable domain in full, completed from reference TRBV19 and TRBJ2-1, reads DGGITQSPKYLFRKEGQNVTLSCEQNLNHDAMYWYRQDPGQGLRLIYYSQIVNDFQKGDIAEGYSVSREKKESFPLTVTSAQKNPTAFYLCGSGSKSSYNEQFFGPGTRLTVL.